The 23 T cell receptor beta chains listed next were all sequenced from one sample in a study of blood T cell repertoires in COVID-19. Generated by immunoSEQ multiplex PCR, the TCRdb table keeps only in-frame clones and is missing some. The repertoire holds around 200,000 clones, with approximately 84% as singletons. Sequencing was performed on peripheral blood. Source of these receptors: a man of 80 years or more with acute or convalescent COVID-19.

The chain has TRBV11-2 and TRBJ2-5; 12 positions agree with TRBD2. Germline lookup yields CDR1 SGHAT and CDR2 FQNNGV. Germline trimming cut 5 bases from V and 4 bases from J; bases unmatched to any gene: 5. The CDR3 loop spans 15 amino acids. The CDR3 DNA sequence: TGTGCCAGCAGCACCACGACTAGCGGGAGAGAGACCCAGTACTTC. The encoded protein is CASSTTTSGRETQYF. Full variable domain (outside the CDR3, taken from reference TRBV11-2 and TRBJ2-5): EAGVAQSPRYKIIEKRQSVAFWCNPISGHATLYWYQQILGQGPKLLIQFQNNGVVDDSQLPKDRFSAERLKGVDSTLKIQPAKLEDSAVYLCASSTTTSGRETQYFGPGTRLLVL.

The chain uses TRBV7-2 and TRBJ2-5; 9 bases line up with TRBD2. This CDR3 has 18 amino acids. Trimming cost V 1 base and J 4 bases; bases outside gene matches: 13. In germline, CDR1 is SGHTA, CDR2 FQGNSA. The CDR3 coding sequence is TGTGCCAGCAGCTTAGGGGTTAGGGGGGTAGCGGGAGTAGAGACCCAGTACTTC. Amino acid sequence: CASSLGVRGVAGVETQYF.

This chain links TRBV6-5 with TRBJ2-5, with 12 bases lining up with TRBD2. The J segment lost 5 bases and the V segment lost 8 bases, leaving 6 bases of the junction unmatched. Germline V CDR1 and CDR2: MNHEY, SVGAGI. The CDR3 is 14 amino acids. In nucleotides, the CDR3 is TGTGCCAGCGCGACTAGCGGGAGCGTGGAGACCCAGTACTTC. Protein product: CASATSGSVETQYF.

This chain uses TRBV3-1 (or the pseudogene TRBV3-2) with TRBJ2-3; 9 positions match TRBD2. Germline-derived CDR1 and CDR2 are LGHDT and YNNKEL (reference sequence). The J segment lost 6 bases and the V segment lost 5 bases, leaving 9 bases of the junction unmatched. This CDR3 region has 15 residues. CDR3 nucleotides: TGTGCCAGCAGCTACCAAGGACTAGCGCGTGATACGCAGTATTTT. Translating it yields CASSYQGLARDTQYF.

The CDR3 reads CSVEDGLGTGSYGYTF. DNA for the CDR3: TGCAGCGTTGAAGACGGGTTAGGGACAGGCTCCTATGGCTACACCTTC. The J gene is TRBJ1-2, the V gene TRBV29-1; 8 bases are a match to TRBD1. Germline V gives CDR1 SQVTM, CDR2 ANQGSEA. The junction had 10 bases not matched to a gene; V was cut back by 0 bases and J by 4 bases. CDR3 size: 16 residues.

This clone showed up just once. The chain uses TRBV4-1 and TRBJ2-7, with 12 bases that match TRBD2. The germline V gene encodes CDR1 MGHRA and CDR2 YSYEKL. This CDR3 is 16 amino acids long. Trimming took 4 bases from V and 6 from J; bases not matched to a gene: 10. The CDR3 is CASSPRRLAGGPEQYF. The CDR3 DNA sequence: TGCGCCAGCAGCCCAAGACGCCTAGCGGGAGGGCCCGAGCAGTACTTC.

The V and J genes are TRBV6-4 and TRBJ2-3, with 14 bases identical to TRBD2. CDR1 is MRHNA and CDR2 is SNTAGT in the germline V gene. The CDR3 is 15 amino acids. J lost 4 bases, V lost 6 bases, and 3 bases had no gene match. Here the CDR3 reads CASSRTSGRSDTQYF. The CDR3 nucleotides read TGTGCCAGCAGCAGGACTAGCGGGAGGTCAGATACGCAGTATTTT.

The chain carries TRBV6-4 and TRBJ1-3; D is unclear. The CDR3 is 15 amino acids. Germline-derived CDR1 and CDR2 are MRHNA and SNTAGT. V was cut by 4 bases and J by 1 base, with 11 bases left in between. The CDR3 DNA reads TGTGCCAGCAGTGTCACAGCCCAGTCTGGAAACACCATATATTTT. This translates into CASSVTAQSGNTIYF.

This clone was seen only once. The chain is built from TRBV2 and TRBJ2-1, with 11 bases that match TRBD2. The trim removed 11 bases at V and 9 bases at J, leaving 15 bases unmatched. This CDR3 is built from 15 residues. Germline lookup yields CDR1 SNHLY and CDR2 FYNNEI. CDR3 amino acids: CADSAEASGRSEQFF. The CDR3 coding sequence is TGTGCCGATTCAGCCGAGGCTAGCGGGAGGAGTGAGCAGTTCTTC. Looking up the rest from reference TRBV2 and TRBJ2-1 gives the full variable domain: EPEVTQTPSHQVTQMGQEVILRCVPISNHLYFYWYRQILGQKVEFLVSFYNNEISEKSEIFDDQFSVERPDGSNFTLKIRSTKLEDSAMYFCADSAEASGRSEQFFGPGTRLTVL.

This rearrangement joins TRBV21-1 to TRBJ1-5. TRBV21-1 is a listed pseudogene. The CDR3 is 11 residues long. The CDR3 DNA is TGTGCCAGCAGCATTATTCAGCCCCAGCATTTT. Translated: CASSIIQPQHF.

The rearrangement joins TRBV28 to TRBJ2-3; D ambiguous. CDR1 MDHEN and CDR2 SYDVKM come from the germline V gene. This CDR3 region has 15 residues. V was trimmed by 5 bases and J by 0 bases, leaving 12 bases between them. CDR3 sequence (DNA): TGTGCCAGCAGTCCGACACCGGCTAGCACAGATACGCAGTATTTT. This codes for CASSPTPASTDTQYF.

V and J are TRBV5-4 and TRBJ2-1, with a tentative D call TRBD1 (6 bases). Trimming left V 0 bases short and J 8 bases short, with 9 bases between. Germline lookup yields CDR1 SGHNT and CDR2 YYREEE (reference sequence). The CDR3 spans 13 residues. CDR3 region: CASSLGDRYEQFF. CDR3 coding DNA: TGTGCCAGCAGCTTGGGAGACAGGTATGAGCAGTTCTTC.

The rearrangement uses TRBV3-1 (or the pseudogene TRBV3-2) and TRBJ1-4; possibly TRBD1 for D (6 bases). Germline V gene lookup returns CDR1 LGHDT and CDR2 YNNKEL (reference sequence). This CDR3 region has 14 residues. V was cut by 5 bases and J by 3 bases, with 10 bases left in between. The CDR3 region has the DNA TGTGCCAGCAGCACAGGGAATTCTAATGAAAAACTGTTTTTT. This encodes CASSTGNSNEKLFF.

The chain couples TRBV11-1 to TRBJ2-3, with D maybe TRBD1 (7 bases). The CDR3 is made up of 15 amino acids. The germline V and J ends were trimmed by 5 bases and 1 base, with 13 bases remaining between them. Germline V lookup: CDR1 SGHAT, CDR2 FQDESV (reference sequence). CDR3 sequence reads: CASSPQGGGTDTQYF. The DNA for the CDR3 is TGTGCCAGCAGCCCCCAGGGGGGAGGCACAGATACGCAGTATTTT.

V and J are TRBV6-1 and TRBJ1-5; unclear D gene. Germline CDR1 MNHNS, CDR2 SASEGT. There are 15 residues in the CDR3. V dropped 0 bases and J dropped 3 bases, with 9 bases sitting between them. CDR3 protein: CASSEAPGTNQPQHF. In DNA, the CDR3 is TGTGCCAGCAGTGAAGCTCCAGGTACCAATCAGCCCCAGCATTTT.

In nucleotides, the CDR3 is TGTGCCAGCTCACCATCACAGTATAGCAATCAGCCCCAGCATTTT. Amino acids: CASSPSQYSNQPQHF. The gene calls are TRBV18 and TRBJ1-5, with no clear D. The germline V gene has CDR1 KGHSH and CDR2 LQKENI. The CDR3 is 15 residues long. Trimming left V 2 bases short and J 0 bases short, with 8 bases between.

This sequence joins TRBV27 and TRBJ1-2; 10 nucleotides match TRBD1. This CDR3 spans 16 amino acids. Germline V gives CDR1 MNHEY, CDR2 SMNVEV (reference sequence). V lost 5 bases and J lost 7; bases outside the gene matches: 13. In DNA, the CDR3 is TGTGCCAGCAGTCCATCTTGGGACAGGGGAGAAGGTGGCTACACCTTC. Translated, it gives CASSPSWDRGEGGYTF.

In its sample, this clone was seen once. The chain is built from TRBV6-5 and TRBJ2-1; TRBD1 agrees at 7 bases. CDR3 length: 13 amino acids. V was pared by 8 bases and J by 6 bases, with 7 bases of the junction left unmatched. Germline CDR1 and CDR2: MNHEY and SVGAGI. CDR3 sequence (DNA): TGTGCCAGCGGACAGGCCCTCCTCAATGAGCAGTTCTTC. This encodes CASGQALLNEQFF.

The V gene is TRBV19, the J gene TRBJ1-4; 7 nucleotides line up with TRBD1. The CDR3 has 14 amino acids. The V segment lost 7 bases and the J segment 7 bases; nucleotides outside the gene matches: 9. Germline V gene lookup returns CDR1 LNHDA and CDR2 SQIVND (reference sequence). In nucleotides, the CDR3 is TGTGCCAGTACTGAGGGGGCCACGGGTGAAAAACTGTTTTTT. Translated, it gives CASTEGATGEKLFF.

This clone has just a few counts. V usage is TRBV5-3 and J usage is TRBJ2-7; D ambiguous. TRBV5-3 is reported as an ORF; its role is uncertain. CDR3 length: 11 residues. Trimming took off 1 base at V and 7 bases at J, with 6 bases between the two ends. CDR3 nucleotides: TGTGCCAGAAGCTTGATGGCTGAGCAGTACGTC. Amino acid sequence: CARSLMAEQYV.

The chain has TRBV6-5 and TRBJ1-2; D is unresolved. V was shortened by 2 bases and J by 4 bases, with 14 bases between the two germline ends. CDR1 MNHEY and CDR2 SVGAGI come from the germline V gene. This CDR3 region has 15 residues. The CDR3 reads CASSYDSPARYGYTF. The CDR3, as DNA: TGTGCCAGCAGTTACGACTCCCCGGCACGCTATGGCTACACCTTC.

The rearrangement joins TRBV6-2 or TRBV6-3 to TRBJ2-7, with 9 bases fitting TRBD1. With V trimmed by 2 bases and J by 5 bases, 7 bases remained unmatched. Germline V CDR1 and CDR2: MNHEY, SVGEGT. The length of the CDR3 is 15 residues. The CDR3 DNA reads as TGTGCCAGCAGTTACGGAGGGACAGGGAAGAACGAGCAGTACGTC. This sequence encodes CASSYGGTGKNEQYV.

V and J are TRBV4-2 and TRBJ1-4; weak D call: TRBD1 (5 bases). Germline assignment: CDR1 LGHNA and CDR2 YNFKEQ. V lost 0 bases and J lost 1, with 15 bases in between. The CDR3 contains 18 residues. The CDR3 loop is CASSQDPQGAGTNEKLFF. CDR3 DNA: TGTGCCAGCAGCCAAGATCCTCAGGGCGCAGGAACTAATGAAAAACTGTTTTTT.